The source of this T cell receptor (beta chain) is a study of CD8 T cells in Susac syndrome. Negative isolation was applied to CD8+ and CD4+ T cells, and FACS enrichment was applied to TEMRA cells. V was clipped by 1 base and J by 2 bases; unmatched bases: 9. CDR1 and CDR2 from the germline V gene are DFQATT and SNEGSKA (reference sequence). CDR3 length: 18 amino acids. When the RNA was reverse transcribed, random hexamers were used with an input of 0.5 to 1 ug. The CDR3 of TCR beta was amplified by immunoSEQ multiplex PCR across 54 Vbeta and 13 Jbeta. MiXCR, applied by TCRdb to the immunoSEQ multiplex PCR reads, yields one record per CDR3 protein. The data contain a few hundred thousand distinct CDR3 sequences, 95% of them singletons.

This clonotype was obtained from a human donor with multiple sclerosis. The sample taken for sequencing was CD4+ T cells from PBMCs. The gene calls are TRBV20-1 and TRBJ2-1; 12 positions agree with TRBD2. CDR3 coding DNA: TGCAGTGCTAGAGCCCTAGCGGGAGGGCTGGGTACCTACAATGAGCAGTTCTTC. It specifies CSARALAGGLGTYNEQFF.